One sample yielded the 15 T cell receptor beta chains listed below, sequenced in a study of shared T cell receptors in the human thymus. TCRdb keeps only in-frame clones here, not all; method: immunoSEQ multiplex PCR. The sample lists approximately 760,000 clones; roughly 88% were seen once. The same data also contributed to another study, on human thymus T cells.

Material: thymocytes. All receptors come from a girl in the first two years of life with a congenital heart defect.

The chain is built from TRBV27 and TRBJ2-4; 10 bases align to TRBD1. V trimming: 5 bases; J trimming: 3 bases; junction bases outside the gene matches: 13. This CDR3 region has 18 residues. Germline CDR1 MNHEY, CDR2 SMNVEV (reference sequence). CDR3 coding DNA: TGTGCCAGCAGTCCGATTAGGACAGGGGGTATTGACAAAAACATTCAGTACTTC. Protein: CASSPIRTGGIDKNIQYF.

The rearrangement uses TRBV11-2 and TRBJ1-2; a weak D match, TRBD1 (5 bases). The germline V gene has CDR1 SGHAT and CDR2 FQNNGV. The CDR3 runs to 16 residues. V dropped 3 bases and J dropped 0 bases, with 14 bases sitting between them. The CDR3 spells CASSFFRQPSNYGYTF. CDR3 DNA: TGTGCCAGCAGCTTCTTTCGACAGCCCTCTAACTATGGCTACACCTTC.

The chain carries TRBV19 and TRBJ2-3; D may be TRBD2 (5 bases). The CDR3 sequence is 18 residues long. V shed 3 bases and J shed 0 bases, with 19 bases lying between them. Germline assignment: CDR1 LNHDA and CDR2 SQIVND (reference sequence). The CDR3 bases are TGTGCCAGTAGTATCAGCTTTAGGAGGCTCGCTAGCACAGATACGCAGTATTTT. Its protein is CASSISFRRLASTDTQYF.

The CDR3 DNA follows: TGTGCCTGGAGTGAACTACAGGGGGCCGGCCACGAGCAGTACTTC. It yields the protein CAWSELQGAGHEQYF. This sequence joins TRBV30 and TRBJ2-7, with 9 bases that match TRBD1. After removal of 1 base from V and 5 bases from J, the junction contained 9 bases not matched to a gene. CDR1 is GTSNPN, CDR2 SVGIG, per germline (reference sequence). The CDR3 loop spans 15 amino acids. Drawing the rest from reference TRBV30 and TRBJ2-7, the complete variable domain is SQTIHQWPATLVQPVGSPLSLECTVEGTSNPNLYWYRQAAGRGLQLLFYSVGIGQISSEVPQNLSASRPQDRQFILSSKKLLLSDSGFYLCAWSELQGAGHEQYFGPGTRLTVT.

The chain employs TRBV27 and TRBJ2-1; a weak D match, TRBD2 (5 bases). V lost 0 bases to trimming and J lost 5 bases, with 14 bases between them. The germline V gene has CDR1 MNHEY and CDR2 SMNVEV (reference sequence). CDR3 length equals 16 residues. The CDR3 loop reads CASSLSRGIQNNEQFF. In nucleotides, the CDR3 is TGTGCCAGCAGTTTATCGCGAGGGATTCAAAACAATGAGCAGTTCTTC.

The chain is built from TRBV6-1 and TRBJ2-1, with a possible D match to TRBD1 (6 bases). CDR1 is MNHNS and CDR2 is SASEGT in the germline V gene. This CDR3 spans 14 amino acids. Trimming removed 2 bases from V and 4 bases from J, with 9 bases in between. The CDR3 sequence is CASSEWGPYNEQFF. The DNA of the CDR3 is TGTGCCAGCAGTGAATGGGGGCCTTACAATGAGCAGTTCTTC.

The chain recombines TRBV9 with TRBJ2-1; 9 nucleotides match TRBD2. CDR1 and CDR2 from the germline V gene are SGDLS and YYNGEE. This CDR3 contains 17 residues. The V gene end was trimmed by 3 bases and the J gene end by 7 bases; junction bases not matched to a gene: 14. The CDR3 sequence is CASSGEDCGRGANEQFF. The DNA for the CDR3 is TGTGCCAGCAGCGGGGAAGATTGCGGGAGGGGAGCAAATGAGCAGTTCTTC.

The chain links TRBV11-2 to TRBJ2-7; tentatively, D is TRBD2 (5 bases). Per the germline V gene, CDR1 is SGHAT and CDR2 is FQNNGV. V was trimmed by 3 bases and J by 2 bases, leaving 14 bases between them. The CDR3 spans 15 residues. The CDR3, as DNA: TGTGCCAGCAGCTTGCGGGCAGGCGGTGCCTACGAGCAGTACTTC. Residues: CASSLRAGGAYEQYF.

The chain has TRBV27 and TRBJ2-7, with D possibly TRBD2 on 6 matching bases. Germline V lookup: CDR1 MNHEY, CDR2 SMNVEV (reference sequence). V lost 7 bases, J lost 8 bases, and 15 bases lay in between. This CDR3 has 12 amino acids. The CDR3 loop reads CASIARGGQQYF. The CDR3 DNA reads as TGTGCCAGCATAGCGCGGGGTGGTCAGCAGTACTTC.

V and J are TRBV7-9 and TRBJ1-2, with 7 positions matching TRBD1. Trimming at V came to 1 base and at J to 7 bases, leaving 3 bases not matched to a gene. The CDR3 is 13 amino acids. CDR1 is SEHNR, CDR2 FQNEAQ, per germline (reference sequence). For the CDR3, the DNA is TGTGCCAGCAGCTTAGGTGGACAGGCTGGCTACACCTTC. Protein product: CASSLGGQAGYTF.

This clone has a single count. The chain couples TRBV6-5 to TRBJ1-2, with 8 bases matching TRBD1. CDR1 is MNHEY and CDR2 is SVGAGI in the germline V gene. V gave up 6 bases and J gave up 3 bases; unmatched junction bases: 6. The CDR3 length is 14 residues. The DNA of the CDR3 is TGTGCCAGCAGCCACAGGGGGGAAGACTATGGCTACACCTTC. Amino acids: CASSHRGEDYGYTF.

The chain is built from TRBV18 and TRBJ2-3; 12 bases align to TRBD2. The CDR3 runs to 14 residues. V shed 4 bases, J shed 10 bases, and the junction held 6 bases outside the gene matches. Germline CDR1 is KGHSH and CDR2 is LQKENI. The CDR3 DNA follows: TGTGCCAGCTCACTCGGACTAGCGGGGACGCCGCAGTATTTT. This sequence encodes CASSLGLAGTPQYF.

The chain combines TRBV6-1 with TRBJ1-1; TRBD1 aligns across 8 bases. With 1 base clipped from V and 1 base from J, the junction kept 5 bases outside the gene matches. The CDR3 sequence is 16 residues long. Germline-derived CDR1 and CDR2 are MNHNS and SASEGT. CDR3 bases: TGTGCCAGCAGTGAAGACAGGGGGGTGTGGAACACTGAAGCTTTCTTT. It codes for CASSEDRGVWNTEAFF.

This chain connects TRBV6-5 to TRBJ1-2; 7 bases map to TRBD1. The CDR3 spans 13 residues. Germline CDR1 reads MNHEY; CDR2 reads SVGAGI. With V trimmed by 5 bases and J by 7 bases, 7 bases remained unmatched. CDR3 region: CASSPRGVCGYTF. CDR3 DNA: TGTGCCAGCAGTCCCAGGGGGGTATGTGGCTACACCTTC.

The chain is built from TRBV9 and TRBJ2-5; TRBD1 aligns across 10 bases. The CDR3 totals 15 residues. CDR1 is SGDLS, CDR2 YYNGEE, per germline. The ends lost 0 bases at V and 3 bases at J; junction bases unmatched: 2. The CDR3 DNA is TGTGCCAGCAGCGTAGCGGGGACAGGGGAAGAGACCCAGTACTTC. This sequence encodes CASSVAGTGEETQYF.